The 23 T cell receptor beta chains below were found in one sample sequenced in a study of blood T cell repertoires in COVID-19. Data came from immunoSEQ multiplex PCR; TCRdb stores just in-frame clones and leaves some out. The table shows roughly 200,000 clones, with around 80% occurring only once. The sequenced sample was peripheral blood. The receptors were sampled from an elderly woman with active or convalescent COVID-19.

The CDR3 here is CASSVNVGGEQFF. The DNA for the CDR3 is TGTGCCAGCAGCGTAAATGTGGGGGGTGAGCAGTTCTTC. The V call is TRBV7-2, the J call TRBJ2-1; D perhaps matches TRBD2 (6 bases). The CDR3 consists of 13 residues. V was cut by 5 bases and J by 9 bases, with 14 bases left in between. Germline V gene sequence: CDR1 SGHTA, CDR2 FQGNSA.

The chain has TRBV5-4 and TRBJ1-4, with 9 bases identical to TRBD1. The J segment lost 7 bases and the V segment lost 4 bases, leaving 11 bases of the junction unmatched. Germline V gene data show CDR1 as SGHNT and CDR2 as YYREEE (reference sequence). The CDR3 spans 16 residues. CDR3 loop: CASSHTGGAGREKLFF. CDR3 in DNA: TGTGCCAGCAGCCACACAGGGGGCGCGGGGCGTGAAAAACTGTTTTTT.

V usage is TRBV5-1 and J usage is TRBJ1-2, with 7 positions matching TRBD1. The CDR3 runs 14 residues. The J segment lost 7 bases and the V segment lost 0 bases, leaving 6 bases of the junction unmatched. Germline V lookup: CDR1 SGHRS, CDR2 YFSETQ. The CDR3 protein is CASSLGGTDTGYTF. In nucleotides, the CDR3 is TGCGCCAGCAGCTTGGGGGGGACAGACACTGGCTACACCTTC.

The gene calls are TRBV3-1 (or the pseudogene TRBV3-2) and TRBJ1-2; the D is unclear. Trimming stripped 5 bases from V and 6 bases from J, with 13 bases between. CDR1 and CDR2 from the germline V gene are LGHDT and YNNKEL (reference sequence). The CDR3 loop spans 13 amino acids. The CDR3: CASSKSARDGYTF. CDR3 DNA: TGTGCCAGCAGCAAGAGCGCGAGGGATGGCTACACCTTC.

This chain links TRBV5-1 with TRBJ2-7, with 9 bases lining up with TRBD1. Looked up from germline, CDR1 is SGHRS and CDR2 is YFSETQ. The trim removed 0 bases at V and 2 bases at J, leaving 3 bases unmatched. The CDR3 contains 15 residues. The DNA for the CDR3 is TGCGCCAGCAGCTTGGCCGGACAGGGGACCTACGAGCAGTACTTC. Translated, it gives CASSLAGQGTYEQYF.

The gene calls are TRBV19 and TRBJ1-3, with 10 bases lining up with TRBD1. V lost 3 bases, J lost 3 bases, and 5 bases stayed unmatched. The CDR3 extends over 16 amino acids. Germline CDR1 reads LNHDA; CDR2 reads SQIVND (reference sequence). The CDR3 loop is CASSILDRGLGNTIYF. The CDR3, as DNA: TGTGCCAGTAGTATTCTCGACAGGGGGCTTGGAAACACCATATATTTT.

This clone turned up a few times. The V call is TRBV6-4, the J call TRBJ1-1; D gene unclear. This CDR3 is built from 13 residues. The germline CDR1 and CDR2 sequences are MRHNA and SNTAGT. The V and J ends lost 2 bases and 6 bases respectively, with 10 bases between them. CDR3: CASSDPNTAEAFF. CDR3 DNA: TGTGCCAGCAGTGACCCCAATACTGCTGAAGCTTTCTTT.

The chain carries TRBV9 and TRBJ1-2; no clear D gene. Trimming left V 0 bases short and J 8 bases short, with 14 bases between. CDR1 and CDR2 (germline): SGDLS, YYNGEE. The CDR3 covers 14 residues. The CDR3 spells CASSVAARLVGYTF. CDR3 DNA: TGTGCCAGCAGCGTAGCTGCCCGACTAGTAGGCTACACCTTC. The complete variable domain, with remaining parts taken from reference TRBV9 and TRBJ1-2, reads DSGVTQTPKHLITATGQRVTLRCSPRSGDLSVYWYQQSLDQGLQFLIQYYNGEERAKGNILERFSAQQFPDLHSELNLSSLELGDSALYFCASSVAARLVGYTFGSGTRLTVV.

V is TRBV5-4 and J is TRBJ2-1; 7 bases agree with TRBD1. CDR1 and CDR2 from the germline V gene are SGHNT and YYREEE (reference sequence). This CDR3 has 15 amino acids. Trimming took 5 bases from V and 1 from J; bases not matched to a gene: 6. The CDR3 loop reads CASSPDRVSYNEQFF. CDR3 nucleotide sequence: TGTGCCAGCAGTCCCGACAGGGTGTCCTACAATGAGCAGTTCTTC. The full variable domain, with the rest looked up from reference TRBV5-4 and TRBJ2-1, is ETGVTQSPTHLIKTRGQQVTLRCSSQSGHNTVSWYQQALGQGPQFIFQYYREEENGRGNFPPRFSGLQFPNYSSELNVNALELDDSALYLCASSPDRVSYNEQFFGPGTRLTVL.

The rearrangement uses TRBV7-9 and TRBJ2-3; D is undetermined. Germline V gene lookup returns CDR1 SEHNR and CDR2 FQNEAQ (reference sequence). Trimming cost V 4 bases and J 6 bases, with 8 bases left between them. This CDR3 comprises 12 residues. This CDR3 is CASSSLSDTQYF. DNA of the CDR3: TGTGCCAGCAGCTCGTTGTCGGATACGCAGTATTTT.

The chain combines TRBV6-2 or TRBV6-3 with TRBJ2-3, with D perhaps matching TRBD2 (5 bases). The V end lost 2 bases, the J end lost 4 bases, and 7 bases lay between the germline ends. The CDR3 runs 13 residues. Germline CDR1 and CDR2: MNHEY and SVGEGT. CDR3 residues: CASSYRRADTQYF. DNA for the CDR3: TGTGCCAGCAGTTACAGGCGGGCAGATACGCAGTATTTT.

This rearrangement joins TRBV27 to TRBJ1-1; TRBD1 might be the D (5 bases). With 0 bases removed from V and 4 bases from J, the gap between germline ends came to 12 bases. Per the germline V gene, CDR1 is MNHEY and CDR2 is SMNVEV (reference sequence). CDR3 length equals 15 residues. CDR3 amino acids: CASSLSVGRGTEAFF. Here the CDR3 DNA reads TGTGCCAGCAGTTTATCGGTGGGGCGAGGCACTGAAGCTTTCTTT.

J is TRBJ2-1 and V is TRBV18; D not resolved. The CDR3 has 14 residues. V lost 0 bases and J 6 bases, leaving 9 bases between the germline ends. Per germline, CDR1 KGHSH and CDR2 LQKENI. CDR3 amino acids: CASSPPRLTNEQFF. The CDR3 DNA sequence: TGTGCCAGCTCACCACCGCGTCTCACCAATGAGCAGTTCTTC.

This chain joins TRBV29-1 and TRBJ2-7; no definite D call. Germline CDR1 reads SQVTM; CDR2 reads ANQGSEA. V was trimmed by 5 bases and J by 1 base, leaving 6 bases between them. The CDR3 contains 11 residues. The CDR3 DNA reads TGCAGCGTTCTCCTATCCTACGAGCAGTACTTC. It codes for CSVLLSYEQYF.

V usage is TRBV7-2 and J usage is TRBJ2-1, with TRBD1 matching 7 bases. The V segment lost 7 bases and the J segment 6 bases; nucleotides outside the gene matches: 9. Germline V CDR1 and CDR2: SGHTA, FQGNSA. The CDR3 contains 14 residues. This chain's CDR3 is CASIPGQTANEQFF. CDR3 nucleotides: TGTGCCAGCATCCCGGGACAGACGGCCAATGAGCAGTTCTTC. The variable domain in full, completed from reference TRBV7-2 and TRBJ2-1, reads GAGVSQSPSNKVTEKGKDVELRCDPISGHTALYWYRQSLGQGLEFLIYFQGNSAPDKSGLPSDRFSAERTGGSVSTLTIQRTQQEDSAVYLCASIPGQTANEQFFGPGTRLTVL.

The rearrangement joins TRBV29-1 to TRBJ1-1; 9 bases fit TRBD1. Germline CDR1 and CDR2: SQVTM and ANQGSEA. The V and J ends lost 7 bases and 3 bases, in that order; junction bases with no gene match: 6. The CDR3 extends over 13 amino acids. The CDR3 loop reads CSAPGQGYTEAFF. CDR3 bases: TGCAGCGCACCGGGACAGGGTTACACTGAAGCTTTCTTT. Full variable domain (outside the CDR3, taken from reference TRBV29-1 and TRBJ1-1): SAVISQKPSRDICQRGTSLTIQCQVDSQVTMMFWYRQQPGQSLTLIATANQGSEATYESGFVIDKFPISRPNLTFSTLTVSNMSPEDSSIYLCSAPGQGYTEAFFGQGTRLTVV.

This sequence joins TRBV28 and TRBJ1-2; 10 bases line up with TRBD1. The junction had 13 bases not matched to a gene; V was cut back by 2 bases and J by 10 bases. In germline, CDR1 is MDHEN, CDR2 SYDVKM. This CDR3 region has 16 residues. This chain's CDR3 is CASSLKAPGTGDFYTF. DNA for the CDR3: TGTGCCAGCAGTTTAAAAGCTCCCGGGACAGGGGATTTCTACACCTTC.

This chain links TRBV29-1 with TRBJ2-7; 8 nucleotides line up with TRBD2. CDR1 and CDR2 (germline): SQVTM, ANQGSEA. J gave up 2 bases and V 3 bases, and 12 bases lay outside the gene matches. The CDR3 is 16 amino acids. DNA of the CDR3: TGCAGCGTTGAGGGGGGGAGCGGGAGAGGTCCCTACGAGCAGTACTTC. This encodes CSVEGGSGRGPYEQYF.

The chain carries TRBV7-2 and TRBJ1-5, with D possibly matching TRBD1 (5 bases). V was pared by 5 bases and J by 3 bases, with 14 bases between. The germline V gene encodes CDR1 SGHTA and CDR2 FQGNSA. The CDR3 length is 15 residues. The CDR3 here is CASSTQGGVNQPQHF. The CDR3 bases are TGTGCCAGCAGCACCCAAGGAGGGGTCAATCAGCCCCAGCATTTT.

The chain employs TRBV21-1 and TRBJ2-1; the DNA was not used to check the table's D call, TRBD2. TRBV21-1 is a known pseudogene. This CDR3 has 11 residues. The DNA of the CDR3 is TGTGCCGGTTTTCTAGGAACTGAGCAGTTCTTC. Encoded protein: CAGFLGTEQFF.

This chain links TRBV7-2 with TRBJ1-2; D unclear. The length of the CDR3 is 14 residues. Between the trimmed V and J ends, which lost 3 bases and 3 bases, there was a span of 11 bases. Germline lookup yields CDR1 SGHTA and CDR2 FQGNSA. The CDR3 is CASSFSGSYYGYTF. CDR3 in DNA: TGTGCCAGCAGCTTCTCCGGGAGTTACTATGGCTACACCTTC.

The chain uses TRBV2 and TRBJ2-3, with 8 nucleotides matching TRBD2. The CDR3 has 14 amino acids. The V gene's germline CDR1 is SNHLY and CDR2 FYNNEI. Losses at the gene ends were 7 bases for V and 4 bases for J; bases not matched to a gene: 7. CDR3 in amino acids: CASIERENSDTQYF. Written as DNA, the CDR3 is TGTGCCAGCATTGAGCGGGAGAATTCAGATACGCAGTATTTT.

This clone was counted once. The chain links TRBV5-6 to TRBJ2-3, with 10 bases fitting TRBD2. Germline V gene lookup returns CDR1 SGHDT and CDR2 YYEEEE. With V trimmed by 4 bases and J by 5 bases, 13 bases remained unmatched. CDR3 length: 17 amino acids. The CDR3 sequence: CASSQVGLAGAVDTQYF. CDR3 sequence (DNA): TGTGCCAGCAGCCAGGTGGGGCTAGCGGGAGCAGTAGATACGCAGTATTTT.